A selection of T cell receptor beta chains follows, all from one sample in a study of blood T cell repertoires in COVID-19. The data were produced by immunoSEQ multiplex PCR, yet TCRdb's version contains in-frame clones alone and is incomplete. The sample holds approximately 100,000 clones, roughly four fifths seen once. Sequencing input: peripheral blood. These TCRs come from a human donor in a cohort sampled during active COVID-19. CDR3s include the opening cysteine and the closing phenylalanine or tryptophan.

J gene	V gene	CDR3 protein
TRBJ1-6	TRBV6-1	CASSEGPAGVNSPLHF
TRBJ1-3	TRBV7-9	CASSGTGVGNTIYF
TRBJ1-3	TRBV3-1/TRBV3-2	CASGQGSGNTIYF
TRBJ2-2	TRBV19	CASRRTGRYTGELFF
TRBJ2-7	TRBV12-3/TRBV12-4	CASSLEGREQYF
TRBJ1-3	TRBV11-2	CASRETGGSGNTIYF
TRBJ2-7	TRBV6-4	CASSDSSRAYEQYF
TRBJ2-7	TRBV6-6	CASSYLQRGYEQYF
TRBJ2-5	TRBV11-3	CASSDRRQGRETQYF
TRBJ1-5	TRBV27	CASSPGTYNNQPQHF
TRBJ2-1	TRBV18	CASSPFPGGNSYNEQFF
TRBJ1-1	TRBV7-8	CASSSGLPNTEAFF
TRBJ1-1	TRBV5-1	CASSLEARGTEAFF
TRBJ1-2	TRBV12-3/TRBV12-4	CASSLVLLSGYTF
TRBJ1-4	TRBV5-1	CASSQGQGGNEKLFF
TRBJ2-7	TRBV30	CAWSVGVGTYSYEQYF
TRBJ2-2	TRBV4-3	CASSQTNFRGPGELFF
TRBJ2-7	TRBV30	CASGGDRVYEQYF
TRBJ2-7	TRBV3-1/TRBV3-2	CASSQAGTRAPYEQYF
TRBJ1-1	TRBV5-6	CASSPGTGNTEAFF
TRBJ1-1	TRBV4-1	CASREHDRYNTEAFF
TRBJ2-7	TRBV5-4	CASSLRLTASYEQYF